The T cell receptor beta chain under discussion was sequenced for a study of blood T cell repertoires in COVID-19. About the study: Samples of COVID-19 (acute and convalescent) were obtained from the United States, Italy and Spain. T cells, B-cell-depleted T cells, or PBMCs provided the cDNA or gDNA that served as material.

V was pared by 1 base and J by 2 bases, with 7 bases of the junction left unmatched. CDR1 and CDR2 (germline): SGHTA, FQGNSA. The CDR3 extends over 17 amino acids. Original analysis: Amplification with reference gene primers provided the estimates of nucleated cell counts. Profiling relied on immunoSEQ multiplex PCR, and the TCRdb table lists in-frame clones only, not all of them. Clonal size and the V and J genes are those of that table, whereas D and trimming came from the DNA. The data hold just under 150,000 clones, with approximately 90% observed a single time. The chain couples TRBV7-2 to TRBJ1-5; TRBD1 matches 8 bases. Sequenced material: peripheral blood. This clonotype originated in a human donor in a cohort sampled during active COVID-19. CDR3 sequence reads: CASSLGSGGGGNQPQHF. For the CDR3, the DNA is TGTGCCAGCAGCTTAGGCTCAGGGGGCGGTGGCAATCAGCCCCAGCATTTT.